These T cell receptor beta chains were read from a single sample in a study of T cell repertoires in aging, cancer and after chemotherapy. TCRdb re-analysed the multiplex PCR reads in MiXCR, keeping a single row per CDR3 protein. The profile shows about 12,000 distinct CDR3 sequences, around 29% of them singletons. The source material was blood. Receptor source: a human donor in good health. The donor label of this sample is uncertain. Both conserved end residues are trimmed from each CDR3.

V: TRBV5-6; J: TRBJ2-1; CDR3: ASSRGVGDGYNEQF
V: TRBV11-1; J: TRBJ2-5; CDR3: ASSFGLAGDETQY
V: TRBV6-4; J: TRBJ2-7; CDR3: ASSEGQGVYEQY
V: TRBV6-5; J: TRBJ2-7; CDR3: ASSQGNPLIAAYEQY
V: TRBV7-6; J: TRBJ1-1; CDR3: ASSSRQGVNTEAF
V: TRBV18; J: TRBJ1-5; CDR3: ASSPGQGAAVSNQPQH
V: TRBV18; J: TRBJ1-4; CDR3: ASSPRGTGFSEKLF
V: TRBV5-6; J: TRBJ2-5; CDR3: ASSLALVGGGQEETQY
V: TRBV5-6; J: TRBJ1-1; CDR3: ASSQGTPYTEAF
V: TRBV9; J: TRBJ2-2; CDR3: ASSVRGGGGTGELF
V: TRBV6-5; J: TRBJ2-3; CDR3: ASRGGFSTDTQY
V: TRBV6-2/TRBV6-3; J: TRBJ2-5; CDR3: ASTGGGAETQY
V: TRBV5-6; J: TRBJ1-5; CDR3: ASSYGTGGLNQPQH
V: TRBV12-3/TRBV12-4; J: TRBJ1-6; CDR3: ASVRDWGHSPLH
V: TRBV19; J: TRBJ2-7; CDR3: ASRTHGTSGPYEQY
V: TRBV30; J: TRBJ1-2; CDR3: AWSVRGARGYGYT
V: TRBV6-2/TRBV6-3; J: TRBJ2-7; CDR3: ASSYSGESYEQY
V: TRBV19; J: TRBJ2-1; CDR3: ASSGTNYNEQF
V: TRBV10-3; J: TRBJ1-2; CDR3: AISESTPGGSYGYT
V: TRBV20-1; J: TRBJ1-1; CDR3: SARLEGDTEAF
V: TRBV6-5; J: TRBJ2-5; CDR3: ASSYSGQETQY
V: TRBV19; J: TRBJ1-2; CDR3: ASSGAWGGYT
V: TRBV12-3/TRBV12-4; J: TRBJ1-6; CDR3: ASSFGGANSPLH
V: TRBV10-3; J: TRBJ2-5; CDR3: AISEVAGTYGAETQY
V: TRBV27; J: TRBJ1-6; CDR3: ASSFWGGPLH
V: TRBV12-3/TRBV12-4; J: TRBJ2-3; CDR3: ASSLMSGPTDTQY
V: TRBV19; J: TRBJ2-4; CDR3: ASSGQGANIQY
V: TRBV6-4; J: TRBJ1-2; CDR3: ASSENRGRGSYGYT
V: TRBV12-3/TRBV12-4; J: TRBJ2-2; CDR3: ASSRTVGAGELF
V: TRBV5-1; J: TRBJ2-7; CDR3: ASSLDYRDRSHEQY
V: TRBV20-1; J: TRBJ1-4; CDR3: SATIQGTNEKLF
V: TRBV29-1; J: TRBJ1-2; CDR3: SGEMAGGSDGYT
V: TRBV20-1; J: TRBJ1-2; CDR3: SAKKDRVNYGYT
V: TRBV7-9; J: TRBJ1-3; CDR3: ASSLLANSGNTIY
V: TRBV6-1; J: TRBJ1-4; CDR3: ASSDRVANEKLF
V: TRBV6-1; J: TRBJ2-7; CDR3: ASSEFRGAYEQY
V: TRBV6-5; J: TRBJ2-1; CDR3: ASSSKTRPILQGGNEQF